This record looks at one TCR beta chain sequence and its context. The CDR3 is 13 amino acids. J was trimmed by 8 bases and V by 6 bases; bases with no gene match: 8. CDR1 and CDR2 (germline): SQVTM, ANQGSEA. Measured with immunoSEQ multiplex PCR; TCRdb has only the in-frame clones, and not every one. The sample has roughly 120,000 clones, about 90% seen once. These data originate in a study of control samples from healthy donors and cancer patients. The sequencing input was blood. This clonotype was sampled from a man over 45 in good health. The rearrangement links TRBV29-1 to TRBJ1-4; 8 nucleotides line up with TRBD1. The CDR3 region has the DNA TGCAGCGTATTGACAGGGGAAGGGGAAAAACTGTTTTTT. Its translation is CSVLTGEGEKLFF. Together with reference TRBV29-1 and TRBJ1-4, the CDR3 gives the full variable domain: SAVISQKPSRDICQRGTSLTIQCQVDSQVTMMFWYRQQPGQSLTLIATANQGSEATYESGFVIDKFPISRPNLTFSTLTVSNMSPEDSSIYLCSVLTGEGEKLFFGSGTQLSVL.